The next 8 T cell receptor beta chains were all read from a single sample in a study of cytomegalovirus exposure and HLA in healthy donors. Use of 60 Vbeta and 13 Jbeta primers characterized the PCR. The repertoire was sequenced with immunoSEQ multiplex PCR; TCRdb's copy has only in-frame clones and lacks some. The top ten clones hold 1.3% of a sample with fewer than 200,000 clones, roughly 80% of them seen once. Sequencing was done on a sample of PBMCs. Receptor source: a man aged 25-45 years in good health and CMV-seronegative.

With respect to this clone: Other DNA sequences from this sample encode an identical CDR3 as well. The CDR3 region has the DNA TGTGCCAGCAGCGTAGGCGGGGTGAGCACAGATACGCAGTATTTT. It specifies CASSVGGVSTDTQYF. The V gene is TRBV9, the J gene TRBJ2-3; maybe TRBD2 (6 bases). This CDR3 is 15 amino acids long. CDR1 is SGDLS and CDR2 is YYNGEE in the germline V gene. Trimming left V 0 bases short and J 0 bases short, with 8 bases between.

The CDR3 region is CASSQDRGGGIYNEQFF. The CDR3 coding sequence is TGCGCCAGCAGCCAAGATCGGGGGGGCGGGATCTACAATGAGCAGTTCTTC. V and J are TRBV4-3 and TRBJ2-1; 8 bases match TRBD2. CDR1 and CDR2 (germline): LGHNA, YSLEER. The CDR3 runs 17 residues. The junction had 7 bases not matched to a gene; V was cut back by 0 bases and J by 3 bases.

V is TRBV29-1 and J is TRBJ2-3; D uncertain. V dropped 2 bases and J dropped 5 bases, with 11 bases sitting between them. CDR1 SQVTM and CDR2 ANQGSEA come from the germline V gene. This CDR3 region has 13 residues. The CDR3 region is CSVEYRALDTQYF. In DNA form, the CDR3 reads TGCAGCGTTGAATATCGAGCTTTAGATACGCAGTATTTT.

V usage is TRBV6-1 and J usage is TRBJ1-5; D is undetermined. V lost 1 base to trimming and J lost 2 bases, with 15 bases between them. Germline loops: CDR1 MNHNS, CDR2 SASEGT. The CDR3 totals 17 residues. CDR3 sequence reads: CASSEDEGFFGNQPQHF. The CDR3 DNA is TGTGCCAGCAGTGAAGATGAGGGTTTCTTTGGCAATCAGCCCCAGCATTTT.

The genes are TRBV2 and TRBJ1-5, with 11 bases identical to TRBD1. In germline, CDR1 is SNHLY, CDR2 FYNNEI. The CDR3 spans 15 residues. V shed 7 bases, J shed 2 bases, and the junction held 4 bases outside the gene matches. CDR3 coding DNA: TGTGCCAGCATACAGGGACAGGGGGGCAATCAGCCCCAGCATTTT. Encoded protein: CASIQGQGGNQPQHF.

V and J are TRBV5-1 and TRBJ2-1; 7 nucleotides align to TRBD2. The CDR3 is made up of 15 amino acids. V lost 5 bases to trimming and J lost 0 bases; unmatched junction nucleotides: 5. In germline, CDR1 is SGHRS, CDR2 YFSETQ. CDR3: CASRTLATSYNEQFF. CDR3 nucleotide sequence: TGCGCCAGCAGAACACTAGCGACCTCCTACAATGAGCAGTTCTTC.

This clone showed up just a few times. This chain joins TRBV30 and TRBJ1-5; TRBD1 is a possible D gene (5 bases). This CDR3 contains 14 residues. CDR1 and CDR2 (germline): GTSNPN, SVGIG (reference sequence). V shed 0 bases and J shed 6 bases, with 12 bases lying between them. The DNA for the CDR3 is TGTGCCTGGAGTGTCGGGGGGGGTGCTCAGCCCCAGCATTTT. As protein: CAWSVGGGAQPQHF.

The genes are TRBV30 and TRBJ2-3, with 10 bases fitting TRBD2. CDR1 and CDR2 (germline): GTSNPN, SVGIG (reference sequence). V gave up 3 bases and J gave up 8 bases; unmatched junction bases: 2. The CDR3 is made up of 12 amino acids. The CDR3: CAWSLAGVTQYF. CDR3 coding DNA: TGTGCCTGGAGCCTAGCGGGAGTTACGCAGTATTTT.